This passage covers 31 T cell receptor beta chains from one sample sequenced in a study of human CD8 memory T cell subsets. The TCR beta sequencing libraries came from UMI-labeled 5' RACE. Following a re-call of the 5' RACE reads, TCRdb has one entry per CDR3 protein and lacks DNA. The sample holds 7,000 or so distinct CDR3 sequences. Sequencing used CD8+ stem-like memory T cells (TSCM and TCM) sorted from PBMCs. Regarding subset: stem-like memory CD8 T cells (TSTEM), CCR7+ PD-1- TIGIT-. The receptors stem from a human donor in good health.

Its frequency marks this clonotype as medium-sized (0.01 to 0.1%). This chain joins TRBV5-1 and TRBJ2-7. There are 13 residues in the CDR3. The germline gives CDR1 SGHRS, CDR2 YFSETQ. The CDR3 spells CASSLVGTYEQYF.

CDR3 loop: CASSKGGETQYF. The chain has TRBV7-9 and TRBJ2-5. The CDR3 sequence is 12 residues long. The germline V gene encodes CDR1 SEHNR and CDR2 FQNEAQ (reference sequence).

The CDR3 sequence: CASSLGVARETQYF. The chain uses TRBV13 and TRBJ2-5. This CDR3 has 14 amino acids. CDR1 and CDR2 from the germline V gene are PRHDT and FYEKMQ (reference sequence).

The chain links TRBV19 to TRBJ2-1; TCRdb calls TRBD2, which cannot be checked without DNA. The germline gives CDR1 LNHDA, CDR2 SQIVND (reference sequence). The CDR3 is 14 amino acids. The CDR3 loop reads CASSIGGRANEQFF.

CDR3 protein: CASSPWTETYEQYF. This chain uses TRBV7-9 with TRBJ2-7; the D call from TCRdb, TRBD1, cannot be confirmed without DNA. CDR1 and CDR2 (germline): SEHNR, FQNEAQ (reference sequence). This CDR3 is built from 14 residues.

V is TRBV7-2 and J is TRBJ2-5; the D call of TRBD1 rests on TCRdb alone, since no DNA is present to check it. The germline CDR1 and CDR2 sequences are SGHTA and FQGNSA. The CDR3 length is 16 residues. The CDR3 region is CASSPGADWHQETQYF.

V gene TRBV27 combines with J gene TRBJ1-5; TCRdb outputs TRBD1, but without DNA this stays unchecked. The CDR3 sequence is 12 residues long. Per germline, CDR1 MNHEY and CDR2 SMNVEV (reference sequence). This CDR3 is CASSDRGQPQHF.

The chain links TRBV6-5 to TRBJ1-1; TCRdb's D call, TRBD1, is unchecked because there is no DNA. The CDR3 has 15 amino acids. Germline V gene lookup returns CDR1 MNHEY and CDR2 SVGAGI. CDR3 in amino acids: CASRHLQGLNTEAFF.

V is TRBV12-3 or TRBV12-4 and J is TRBJ2-7; without DNA, the TCRdb call of TRBD2 cannot be checked. This CDR3 has 14 residues. The chain's CDR3 is CASSVGGGVYEQYF.

The rearrangement joins TRBV20-1 to TRBJ1-5. This CDR3 is built from 16 residues. The germline gives CDR1 DFQATT, CDR2 SNEGSKA (reference sequence). This CDR3 reads CSARDLIDNKESPQHF.

The chain is built from TRBV20-1 and TRBJ1-1; absent DNA, TCRdb's TRBD1 call cannot be checked. Per the germline V gene, CDR1 is DFQATT and CDR2 is SNEGSKA (reference sequence). The CDR3 totals 15 residues. The CDR3 region is CSPGTGGSVKTEAFF.

This clonotype counts as medium-sized (0.01 to 0.1%) by frequency. This rearrangement joins TRBV7-9 to TRBJ2-7; without DNA, the TCRdb call of TRBD1 cannot be checked. The germline V gene has CDR1 SEHNR and CDR2 FQNEAQ (reference sequence). This CDR3 spans 15 amino acids. CDR3 sequence: CASSSIPTGVYEQYF. Complete variable domain (other parts from reference TRBV7-9 and TRBJ2-7): DTGVSQNPRHKITKRGQNVTFRCDPISEHNRLYWYRQTLGQGPEFLTYFQNEAQLEKSRLLSDRFSAERPKGSFSTLEIQRTEQGDSAMYLCASSSIPTGVYEQYFGPGTRLTVT.

The chain is built from TRBV20-1 and TRBJ2-2; TCRdb's D call of TRBD1 is untestable without DNA. This CDR3 spans 14 amino acids. Germline assignment: CDR1 DFQATT and CDR2 SNEGSKA (reference sequence). CDR3 in amino acids: CSARVDRNTGELFF.

This clonotype ranks as medium-sized in terms of frequency. V gene TRBV20-1 combines with J gene TRBJ2-1; the TRBD1 assignment by TCRdb is unverifiable without DNA. CDR1 is DFQATT and CDR2 is SNEGSKA in the germline V gene (reference sequence). The CDR3 has 15 residues. CDR3 in amino acids: CSARSLAGQTNEQFF.

The chain recombines TRBV11-2 with TRBJ2-3; with no DNA, the TCRdb D assignment of TRBD1 cannot be verified. This CDR3 has 16 residues. Germline V gives CDR1 SGHAT, CDR2 FQNNGV. CDR3 residues: CASSSEGGSSTDTQYF.

The rearrangement uses TRBV5-5 and TRBJ2-7. The V gene's germline CDR1 is SGHKS and CDR2 YYEKEE (reference sequence). The CDR3 totals 14 residues. CDR3: CASSPDRRTYEQYF.

The CDR3: CASSQLSVSTGRNEQFF. The chain employs TRBV3-1 and TRBJ2-1; the D call of TRBD1 rests on TCRdb alone, since no DNA is present to check it. The CDR3 length is 17 residues. CDR1 and CDR2 (germline): LGHDT, YNNKEL (reference sequence).

This chain connects TRBV6-5 to TRBJ1-1. Germline V CDR1 and CDR2: MNHEY, SVGAGI. The CDR3 covers 15 residues. The CDR3 region is CASSYSRELNTEAFF.

This chain uses TRBV28 with TRBJ2-3; TCRdb returns TRBD1, unconfirmable since there is no DNA. CDR1 is MDHEN, CDR2 SYDVKM, per germline. The length of the CDR3 is 14 residues. The CDR3 loop reads CASSFLQGTDTQYF.

Considering frequency, this clonotype is medium-sized (0.01 to 0.1%). The chain employs TRBV5-4 and TRBJ1-1; no DNA is available, so the TRBD1 call from TCRdb remains unchecked. This CDR3 spans 13 amino acids. The V gene's germline CDR1 is SGHNT and CDR2 YYREEE (reference sequence). CDR3 sequence reads: CASSLEGGSRAFF.

This clonotype ranks as medium-sized in terms of frequency. The chain joins TRBV7-2 to TRBJ1-6. The length of the CDR3 is 13 residues. The germline V gene encodes CDR1 SGHTA and CDR2 FQGNSA. This CDR3 reads CASSFGIPSPLHF.

The V and J genes are TRBV30 and TRBJ1-5. CDR1 and CDR2 from the germline V gene are GTSNPN and SVGIG (reference sequence). The length of the CDR3 is 15 residues. CDR3 protein: CAWKGRDGRNQPQHF.

The V call is TRBV7-9, the J call TRBJ2-7; the D call of TRBD1 rests on TCRdb alone, since no DNA is present to check it. This CDR3 is 13 amino acids long. Germline CDR1 is SEHNR and CDR2 is FQNEAQ (reference sequence). The CDR3 loop reads CASSRTGSYEQYF.

The rearrangement uses TRBV12-3 or TRBV12-4 and TRBJ2-2. The CDR3 covers 11 residues. CDR3 sequence: CASSPAGELFF.

The rearrangement joins TRBV5-1 to TRBJ1-3. The CDR3 contains 15 residues. Germline V gene data show CDR1 as SGHRS and CDR2 as YFSETQ. CDR3 sequence reads: CASRLDSYSGNTIYF. Supplemented by reference TRBV5-1 and TRBJ1-3, the full variable domain reads KAGVTQTPRYLIKTRGQQVTLSCSPISGHRSVSWYQQTPGQGLQFLFEYFSETQRNKGNFPGRFSGRQFSNSRSEMNVSTLELGDSALYLCASRLDSYSGNTIYFGEGSWLTVV.

This rearrangement joins TRBV27 to TRBJ2-7; no DNA is available, so the TRBD2 call from TCRdb remains unchecked. Germline assignment: CDR1 MNHEY and CDR2 SMNVEV (reference sequence). The CDR3 is 15 amino acids. The CDR3: CASSSGLAGVLEQYF.

The chain carries TRBV12-3 or TRBV12-4 and TRBJ2-3. The CDR3 extends over 17 amino acids. The CDR3 loop is CASSGIFLGLASDTQYF.

This chain connects TRBV3-1 to TRBJ2-5; the D call of TRBD1 rests on TCRdb alone, since no DNA is present to check it. Looked up from germline, CDR1 is LGHDT and CDR2 is YNNKEL (reference sequence). The CDR3 consists of 14 residues. The CDR3 reads CASNQGQIQETQYF.

The V and J genes are TRBV5-1 and TRBJ2-3; TCRdb's assignment of TRBD1 cannot be checked, as there is no DNA. The germline gives CDR1 SGHRS, CDR2 YFSETQ. The CDR3 has 18 residues. CDR3 residues: CASRSFGFPGQGTDTQYF.

V usage is TRBV6-5 and J usage is TRBJ2-7; the D gene TCRdb calls, TRBD1, cannot be checked with no DNA. CDR3 length: 12 amino acids. Germline values: CDR1 MNHEY, CDR2 SVGAGI. CDR3 region: CASRSFPGEQYF.

The genes are TRBV7-9 and TRBJ2-7; there is no DNA to check the TCRdb D call of TRBD1. Germline CDR1 is SEHNR and CDR2 is FQNEAQ (reference sequence). The CDR3 is 13 amino acids. The CDR3 is CASRGTESYEQYF.